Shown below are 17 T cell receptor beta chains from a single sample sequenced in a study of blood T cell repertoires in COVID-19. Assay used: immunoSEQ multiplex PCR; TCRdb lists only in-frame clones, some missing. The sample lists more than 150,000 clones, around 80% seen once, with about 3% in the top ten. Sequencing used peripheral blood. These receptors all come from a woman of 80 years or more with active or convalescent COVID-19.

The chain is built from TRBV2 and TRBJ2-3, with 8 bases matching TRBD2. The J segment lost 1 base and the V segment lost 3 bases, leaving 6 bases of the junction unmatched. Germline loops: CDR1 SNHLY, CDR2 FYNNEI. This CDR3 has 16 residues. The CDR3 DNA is TGTGCCAGCAGTGACGCTCCGCGGGGGGGCACAGATACGCAGTATTTT. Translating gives CASSDAPRGGTDTQYF.

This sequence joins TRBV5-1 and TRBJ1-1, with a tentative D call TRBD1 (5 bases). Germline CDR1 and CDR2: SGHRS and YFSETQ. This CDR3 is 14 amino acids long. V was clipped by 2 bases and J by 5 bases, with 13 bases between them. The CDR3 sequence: CASSLTTGGTEAFF. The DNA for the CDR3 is TGCGCCAGCAGCTTAACCACGGGGGGGACTGAAGCTTTCTTT.

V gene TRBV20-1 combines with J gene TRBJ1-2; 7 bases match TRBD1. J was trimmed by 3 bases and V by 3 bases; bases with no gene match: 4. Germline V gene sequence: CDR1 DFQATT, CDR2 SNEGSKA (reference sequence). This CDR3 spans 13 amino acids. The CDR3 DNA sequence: TGCAGTGCTAGTAGGGGGCCCGACTATGGCTACACCTTC. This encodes CSASRGPDYGYTF.

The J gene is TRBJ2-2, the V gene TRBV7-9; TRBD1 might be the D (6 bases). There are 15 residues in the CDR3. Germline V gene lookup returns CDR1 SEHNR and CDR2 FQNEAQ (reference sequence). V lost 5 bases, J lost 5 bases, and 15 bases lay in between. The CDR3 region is CASSTTGEGTGELFF. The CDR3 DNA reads TGTGCCAGCAGCACGACAGGAGAGGGGACCGGGGAGCTGTTTTTT.

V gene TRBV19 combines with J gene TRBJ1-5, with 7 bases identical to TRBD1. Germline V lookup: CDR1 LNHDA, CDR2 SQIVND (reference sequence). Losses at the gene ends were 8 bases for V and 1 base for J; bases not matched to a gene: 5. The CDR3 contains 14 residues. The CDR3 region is CASLVTGSNQPQHF. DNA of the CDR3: TGTGCCAGTCTGGTGACAGGGAGCAATCAGCCCCAGCATTTT.

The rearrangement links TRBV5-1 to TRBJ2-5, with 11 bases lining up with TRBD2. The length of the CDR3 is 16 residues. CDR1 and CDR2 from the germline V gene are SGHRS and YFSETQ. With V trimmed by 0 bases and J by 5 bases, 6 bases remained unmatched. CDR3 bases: TGCGCCAGCAGCTTGGCCCTAGCGGGGGGCCGGGAGACCCAGTACTTC. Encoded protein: CASSLALAGGRETQYF.

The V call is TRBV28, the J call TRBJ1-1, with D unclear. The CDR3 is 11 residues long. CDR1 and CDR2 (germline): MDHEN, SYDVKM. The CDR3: CGSNMNTEAFF. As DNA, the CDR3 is TGTGGTTCGAACATGAACACTGAAGCTTTCTTT.

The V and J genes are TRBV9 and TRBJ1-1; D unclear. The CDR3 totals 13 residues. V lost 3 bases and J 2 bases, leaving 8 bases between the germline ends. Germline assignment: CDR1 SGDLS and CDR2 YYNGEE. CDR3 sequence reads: CASSATQNTEAFF. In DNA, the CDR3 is TGTGCCAGCAGCGCGACTCAAAACACTGAAGCTTTCTTT. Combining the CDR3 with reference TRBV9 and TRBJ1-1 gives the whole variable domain DSGVTQTPKHLITATGQRVTLRCSPRSGDLSVYWYQQSLDQGLQFLIQYYNGEERAKGNILERFSAQQFPDLHSELNLSSLELGDSALYFCASSATQNTEAFFGQGTRLTVV.

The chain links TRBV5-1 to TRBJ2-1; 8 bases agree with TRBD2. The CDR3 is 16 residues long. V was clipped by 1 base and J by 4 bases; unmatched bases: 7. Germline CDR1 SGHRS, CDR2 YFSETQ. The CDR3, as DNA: TGCGCCAGCAGCTTGCGGATCGGGGGGGCTTACAATGAGCAGTTCTTC. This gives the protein CASSLRIGGAYNEQFF.

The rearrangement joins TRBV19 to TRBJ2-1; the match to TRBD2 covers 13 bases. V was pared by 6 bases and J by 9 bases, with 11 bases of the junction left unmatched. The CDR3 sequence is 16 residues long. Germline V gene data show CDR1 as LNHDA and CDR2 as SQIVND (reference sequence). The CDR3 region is CASSPTSGGALGEQFF. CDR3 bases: TGTGCCAGTAGCCCCACTAGCGGGGGGGCCCTAGGTGAGCAGTTCTTC.

The CDR3: CASSSLAGLRGETQYF. DNA for the CDR3: TGTGCCAGCAGCTCCCTAGCGGGCCTCAGGGGAGAGACCCAGTACTTC. The rearrangement joins TRBV7-9 to TRBJ2-5; 8 bases line up with TRBD2. V gave up 4 bases and J gave up 4 bases; unmatched junction bases: 11. Per the germline V gene, CDR1 is SEHNR and CDR2 is FQNEAQ (reference sequence). The CDR3 extends over 16 amino acids.

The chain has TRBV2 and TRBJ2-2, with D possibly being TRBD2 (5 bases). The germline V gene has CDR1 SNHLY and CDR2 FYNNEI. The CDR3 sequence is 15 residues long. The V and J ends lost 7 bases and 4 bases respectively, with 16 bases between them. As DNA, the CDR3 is TGTGCCAGCACTCGGCGGGTAACGTCCACCGGGGAGCTGTTTTTT. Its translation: CASTRRVTSTGELFF.

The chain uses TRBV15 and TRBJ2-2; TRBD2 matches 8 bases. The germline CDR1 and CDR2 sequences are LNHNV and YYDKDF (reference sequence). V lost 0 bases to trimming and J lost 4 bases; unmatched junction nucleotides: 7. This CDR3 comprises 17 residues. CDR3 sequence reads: CATSRDAAGAGTGELFF. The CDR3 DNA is TGTGCCACCAGCAGAGATGCAGCGGGGGCTGGCACCGGGGAGCTGTTTTTT. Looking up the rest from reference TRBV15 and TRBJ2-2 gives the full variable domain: DAMVIQNPRYQVTQFGKPVTLSCSQTLNHNVMYWYQQKSSQAPKLLFHYYDKDFNNEADTPDNFQSRRPNTSFCFLDIRSPGLGDTAMYLCATSRDAAGAGTGELFFGEGSRLTVL.

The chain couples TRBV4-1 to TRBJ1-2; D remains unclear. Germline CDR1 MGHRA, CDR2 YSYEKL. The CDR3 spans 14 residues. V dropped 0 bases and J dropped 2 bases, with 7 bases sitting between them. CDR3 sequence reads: CASSQDELNYGYTF. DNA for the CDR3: TGCGCCAGCAGCCAAGATGAACTGAACTATGGCTACACCTTC.

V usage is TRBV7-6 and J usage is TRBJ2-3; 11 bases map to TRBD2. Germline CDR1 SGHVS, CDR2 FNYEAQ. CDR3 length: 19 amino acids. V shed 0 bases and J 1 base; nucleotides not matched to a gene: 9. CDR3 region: CASSLALSGGAGGTDTQYF. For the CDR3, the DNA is TGTGCCAGCAGCTTAGCTCTTAGCGGGGGGGCCGGAGGCACAGATACGCAGTATTTT.

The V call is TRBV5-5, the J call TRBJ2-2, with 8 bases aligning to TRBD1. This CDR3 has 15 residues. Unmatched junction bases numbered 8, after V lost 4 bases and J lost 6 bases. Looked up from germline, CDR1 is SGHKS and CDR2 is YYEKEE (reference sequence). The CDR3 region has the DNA TGTGCCAGCAGCCAGCCGGGACAGGAGGCCGGGGAGCTGTTTTTT. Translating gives CASSQPGQEAGELFF.

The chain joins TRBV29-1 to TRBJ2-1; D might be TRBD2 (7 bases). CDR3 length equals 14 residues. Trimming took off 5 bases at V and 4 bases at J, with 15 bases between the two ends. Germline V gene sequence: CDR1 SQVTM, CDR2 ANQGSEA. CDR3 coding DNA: TGCAGCGTTAACAGGGAGGGTTTTTACAATGAGCAGTTCTTC. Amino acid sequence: CSVNREGFYNEQFF.